The subject of this entry is one T cell receptor beta chain. As yet, its antigen is unknown. Sequenced by immunoSEQ multiplex PCR; TCRdb stores in-frame clones only, minus some. Of about 120,000 clones in the sample, less than 95% were seen once. The CDR3 length is 14 residues. Deletions cut 2 bases from V and 10 bases from J, with 15 bases between. The germline gives CDR1 SNHLY, CDR2 FYNNEI. These data come from a study of T cell clones after liver transplantation. Overall study findings and caveats: Post-transplant time points were not standardized, so conclusions are preliminary.

The source material was CD4+ T cells from blood, sampled 12 months after liver transplant. The chain links TRBV2 to TRBJ1-3, with D uncertain. The clonotype was recovered from a human patient who received a liver transplant. Some of the T cells may derive from the graft donor. CDR3 sequence reads: CASSETHSLGTIYF. The CDR3 coding sequence is TGTGCCAGCAGTGAAACACATTCTCTAGGGACCATATATTTT. The full variable domain, in which reference TRBV2 and TRBJ1-3 provide the parts outside the CDR3, is EPEVTQTPSHQVTQMGQEVILRCVPISNHLYFYWYRQILGQKVEFLVSFYNNEISEKSEIFDDQFSVERPDGSNFTLKIRSTKLEDSAMYFCASSETHSLGTIYFGEGSWLTVV.